This TCR beta chain was captured by sequencing in a study of shared clonotypes between healthy human individuals. For the study at large: CD4 naive and CD4 memory each took three plates per donor, while CD8 naive took two and CD8 memory one. Study results and caveats: Tissue TCR repertoires likely differ from these blood-only repertoires.

Replicate sorted-subset PCRs were loaded with roughly 200 ng DNA, tens of thousands of T cell genomes. The method was immunoSEQ multiplex PCR; TCRdb's version includes in-frame clones alone and lacks a portion of them. This sample has hundreds of thousands of clones, with 96% found just once. This CDR3 is 16 amino acids long. Germline V CDR1 and CDR2: SGDLS, YYNGEE. The V segment lost 2 bases and the J segment 7 bases; nucleotides outside the gene matches: 11. In regard to this clone: What it binds is not known.

This TCR came from a man aged 30 to 39 in good health. The sequenced sample consisted of memory CD8+ T cells sorted from blood. Subset specified: CD45RO+ cells pooled with CCR7-negative TemRA cells. The chain carries TRBV9 and TRBJ2-7; TRBD2 agrees at 11 bases. CDR3 residues: CASSVDGLAGLREQYF. CDR3 DNA sequence: TGTGCCAGCAGCGTTGACGGACTAGCGGGCCTACGGGAGCAGTACTTC.